The 32 T cell receptor beta chains listed next were all sequenced from one sample in a study of shared clonotypes between healthy human individuals. Repertoires were generated with immunoSEQ multiplex PCR, while TCRdb's copy carries only in-frame clones and drops some. The top ten clones hold 15% to 20% of a sample with about 320,000 clones, over 75% of them seen once. The sequenced material came from memory CD8+ T cells sorted from blood. Subset specified: CD45RO+ cells pooled with CCR7-negative TemRA cells. The receptor source for this set is a man aged 18-30 years in good health.

This chain connects TRBV5-1 to TRBJ2-4; 8 nucleotides line up with TRBD1. J gave up 3 bases and V 3 bases, and 2 bases lay outside the gene matches. This CDR3 comprises 14 residues. From germline, CDR1 is SGHRS and CDR2 YFSETQ. CDR3 nucleotides: TGCGCCAGCAGCTCAGGGGGCGGCAAAAACATTCAGTACTTC. Translated, it gives CASSSGGGKNIQYF.

The chain links TRBV7-9 to TRBJ1-6; D is ambiguous. Germline CDR1 is SEHNR and CDR2 is FQNEAQ (reference sequence). The CDR3 spans 15 residues. V lost 5 bases to trimming and J lost 8 bases, with 16 bases between them. The CDR3 coding sequence is TGTGCCAGCAGCCCCTCCACGGACGCCGATTCACCCCTCCACTTT. Translated, it gives CASSPSTDADSPLHF.

The chain couples TRBV29-1 to TRBJ2-1; 13 nucleotides line up with TRBD2. This CDR3 contains 16 residues. CDR1 SQVTM and CDR2 ANQGSEA come from the germline V gene. V lost 2 bases, J lost 7 bases, and 8 bases stayed unmatched. The chain's CDR3 is CSVEPPLAGGDNEQFF. In DNA, the CDR3 is TGCAGCGTTGAACCCCCACTAGCGGGAGGGGATAATGAGCAGTTCTTC.

CDR3 DNA sequence: TGCGCCAGCAGCCAAGAATCCCGGGTCGGGAGTCTTCCCGGGGAGCTGTTTTTT. This translates into CASSQESRVGSLPGELFF. The chain recombines TRBV4-1 with TRBJ2-2, with D possibly being TRBD2 (6 bases). Germline-derived CDR1 and CDR2 are MGHRA and YSYEKL. The CDR3 length is 18 residues. Trimming stripped 0 bases from V and 6 bases from J, with 20 bases between.

V is TRBV30 and J is TRBJ2-2, with D possibly TRBD2 on 5 matching bases. Germline CDR1 and CDR2: GTSNPN and SVGIG (reference sequence). The CDR3 sequence is 13 residues long. V lost 4 bases, J lost 5 bases, and 11 bases lay in between. The CDR3 spells CAWNSGRTGELFF. CDR3 in DNA: TGTGCCTGGAATAGTGGGAGAACCGGGGAGCTGTTTTTT.

V usage is TRBV9 and J usage is TRBJ2-7; D is uncertain. V shed 0 bases and J shed 3 bases, with 13 bases lying between them. Germline V gene lookup returns CDR1 SGDLS and CDR2 YYNGEE. The CDR3 consists of 15 residues. The CDR3 DNA sequence: TGTGCCAGCAGCGTAGAAGGCTCAGGTTTCTACGAGCAGTACTTC. Amino acids: CASSVEGSGFYEQYF. Based on the CDR3 plus reference TRBV9 and TRBJ2-7, the full variable domain is DSGVTQTPKHLITATGQRVTLRCSPRSGDLSVYWYQQSLDQGLQFLIQYYNGEERAKGNILERFSAQQFPDLHSELNLSSLELGDSALYFCASSVEGSGFYEQYFGPGTRLTVT.

The V and J genes are TRBV5-1 and TRBJ2-7, with TRBD2 identical over 7 bases. Germline lookup yields CDR1 SGHRS and CDR2 YFSETQ. J gave up 9 bases and V 1 base, and 7 bases lay outside the gene matches. There are 13 residues in the CDR3. DNA of the CDR3: TGCGCCAGCAGCTTGACGGCGGGAGCGGGGCAGTACTTC. This gives the protein CASSLTAGAGQYF.

The CDR3 nucleotides read TGTGCCAGCAGCTTAACGGGAGGGTCGCATCATGAGCAGTTCTTC. Translated, it gives CASSLTGGSHHEQFF. This sequence joins TRBV7-9 and TRBJ2-1; 8 nucleotides agree with TRBD2. This CDR3 has 15 residues. The ends lost 2 bases at V and 8 bases at J; junction bases unmatched: 8. Germline V gene lookup returns CDR1 SEHNR and CDR2 FQNEAQ (reference sequence).

Regarding this clone: In the same sample, other DNA sequences code for this CDR3. The chain is built from TRBV6-1 and TRBJ2-7; no firm D call. Trimming stripped 1 base from V and 6 bases from J, with 1 base between. Germline loops: CDR1 MNHNS, CDR2 SASEGT. The CDR3 loop spans 10 amino acids. The CDR3 spells CASSEGEQYF. The CDR3 nucleotides are TGTGCCAGCAGTGAAGGCGAGCAGTACTTC.

The chain links TRBV5-6 to TRBJ2-4; TRBD1 aligns across 9 bases. Germline V CDR1 and CDR2: SGHDT, YYEEEE. The V segment lost 4 bases and the J segment 12 bases; nucleotides outside the gene matches: 8. The CDR3 spans 13 residues. CDR3 protein: CASSAGQGRDQYF. The DNA of the CDR3 is TGTGCCAGCAGCGCTGGACAGGGGAGGGATCAGTACTTC.

This clone was seen a handful of times. The genes are TRBV6-5 and TRBJ1-1, with 9 positions matching TRBD1. Germline loops: CDR1 MNHEY, CDR2 SVGAGI. V lost 4 bases, J lost 1 base, and 4 bases stayed unmatched. The CDR3 has 15 amino acids. The CDR3 coding sequence is TGTGCCAGCAGTTCCCGGGACAGGGCGAACACTGAAGCTTTCTTT. It specifies CASSSRDRANTEAFF.

The genes are TRBV21-1 and TRBJ2-1. TRBV21-1 is a recognized pseudogene. The CDR3 is made up of 13 amino acids. In DNA form, the CDR3 reads TGTGCCAGCACCCTCGTTCCGAGATACAAGAAGTTCTTC. The encoded protein is CASTLVPRYKKFF.

This clone was seen only once. This chain joins TRBV5-1 and TRBJ1-1; D remains unclear. V lost 0 bases to trimming and J lost 0 bases, with 9 bases between them. The CDR3 spans 15 residues. Per the germline V gene, CDR1 is SGHRS and CDR2 is YFSETQ. The CDR3 sequence: CASSLEVRLNTEAFF. DNA for the CDR3: TGCGCCAGCAGCTTGGAAGTCCGATTGAACACTGAAGCTTTCTTT. The complete variable domain, with remaining parts taken from reference TRBV5-1 and TRBJ1-1, reads KAGVTQTPRYLIKTRGQQVTLSCSPISGHRSVSWYQQTPGQGLQFLFEYFSETQRNKGNFPGRFSGRQFSNSRSEMNVSTLELGDSALYLCASSLEVRLNTEAFFGQGTRLTVV.

This sequence joins TRBV7-9 and TRBJ1-6; D gene unclear. CDR1 is SEHNR, CDR2 FQNEAQ, per germline (reference sequence). CDR3 length: 14 amino acids. V lost 5 bases to trimming and J lost 7 bases, with 12 bases between them. The DNA of the CDR3 is TGTGCCAGCAGCCCCTGGGAGGGAAATTCACCCCTCCACTTT. It is translated as CASSPWEGNSPLHF.

A few counts support this clone. The chain recombines TRBV28 with TRBJ2-7, with TRBD1 matching over 8 bases. V lost 5 bases and J lost 5; bases outside the gene matches: 11. In germline, CDR1 is MDHEN, CDR2 SYDVKM. This CDR3 contains 15 residues. The CDR3 spells CASSPPGTGSHEQYF. The CDR3 DNA reads as TGTGCCAGCAGTCCTCCCGGGACAGGTAGCCACGAGCAGTACTTC.

V gene TRBV29-1 combines with J gene TRBJ1-2; D unresolved. The V end lost 0 bases, the J end lost 0 bases, and 8 bases lay between the germline ends. Germline V gene sequence: CDR1 SQVTM, CDR2 ANQGSEA. The CDR3 sequence is 14 residues long. CDR3 loop: CSVEEFGTNYGYTF. The CDR3 bases are TGCAGCGTTGAAGAGTTCGGGACTAACTATGGCTACACCTTC.

V and J are TRBV27 and TRBJ2-7; a weak D match, TRBD1 (5 bases). Trimming took 0 bases from V and 0 from J, leaving 6 bases between them. The CDR3 runs to 14 residues. Looked up from germline, CDR1 is MNHEY and CDR2 is SMNVEV (reference sequence). The CDR3 reads CASSLSGDSYEQYF. The DNA of the CDR3 is TGTGCCAGCAGTTTATCAGGGGACTCCTACGAGCAGTACTTC.

Note on this clone: At the DNA level, this CDR3 is encoded by other sequences in the same sample as well. The chain joins TRBV11-2 to TRBJ2-7, with D hard to call. CDR3 length: 12 amino acids. Germline V lookup: CDR1 SGHAT, CDR2 FQNNGV. Trimming cost V 0 bases and J 4 bases, with 4 bases left between them. The CDR3 loop reads CASSLDSYEQYF. The CDR3 DNA sequence: TGTGCCAGCAGCTTAGATTCATACGAGCAGTACTTC.

A note on this clone: One junction end disagrees with the germline gene, perhaps due to a read error. The V call is TRBV29-1, the J call TRBJ1-1, with TRBD1 matching over 8 bases. This CDR3 spans 13 amino acids. The germline gives CDR1 SQVTM, CDR2 ANQGSEA. The CDR3 coding sequence is TGCAGCGTGGAAGGACAGGGAGAAACTGAAGCTTTCTTT. Amino acid sequence: CSVEGQGETEAFF.

The chain employs TRBV6-1 and TRBJ1-2, with D possibly TRBD1 on 5 matching bases. V dropped 2 bases and J dropped 5 bases, with 18 bases sitting between them. The CDR3 totals 16 residues. Germline CDR1 MNHNS, CDR2 SASEGT. CDR3 in DNA: TGTGCCAGCAGTGAACGGCGGGAGAGTGGGGGGTATGGCTACACCTTC. This sequence encodes CASSERRESGGYGYTF.

This clone was seen just once. The chain links TRBV28 to TRBJ1-4; 8 bases fit TRBD1. The ends lost 5 bases at V and 4 bases at J; junction bases unmatched: 9. Germline lookup yields CDR1 MDHEN and CDR2 SYDVKM. This CDR3 has 16 amino acids. The CDR3: CASSPTGVSDNEKLFF. In DNA, the CDR3 is TGTGCCAGCAGTCCGACAGGGGTCTCCGATAATGAAAAACTGTTTTTT.

The chain joins TRBV7-6 to TRBJ2-2; D remains ambiguous. Germline CDR1 SGHVS, CDR2 FNYEAQ. Trimming stripped 5 bases from V and 0 bases from J, with 7 bases between. This CDR3 comprises 14 residues. In DNA, the CDR3 is TGTGCCAGCAGCGACGGAGCGAACACCGGGGAGCTGTTTTTT. Translated, it gives CASSDGANTGELFF.

This chain uses TRBV7-9 with TRBJ1-1, with D possibly being TRBD1 (5 bases). CDR1 is SEHNR, CDR2 FQNEAQ, per germline (reference sequence). Trimming removed 2 bases from V and 0 bases from J, with 7 bases in between. The CDR3 is 14 residues long. CDR3 sequence (DNA): TGTGCCAGCAGCTTAAAAGGGGTGAACACTGAAGCTTTCTTT. This encodes CASSLKGVNTEAFF.

V usage is TRBV7-9 and J usage is TRBJ2-1, with TRBD2 matching 10 bases. Germline lookup yields CDR1 SEHNR and CDR2 FQNEAQ (reference sequence). The CDR3 loop spans 15 amino acids. V dropped 4 bases and J dropped 10; count of bases not matched to a gene: 10. CDR3 sequence reads: CASSSGLAESFEQFF. The CDR3 DNA is TGTGCCAGCAGCTCAGGACTAGCGGAGTCCTTCGAGCAGTTCTTC.

V usage is TRBV4-1 and J usage is TRBJ1-1; a possible D gene is TRBD1 (6 bases). The germline V gene encodes CDR1 MGHRA and CDR2 YSYEKL. The V end was cut by 4 bases, the J end by 0 bases, with 12 bases between. The CDR3 is 15 residues long. DNA for the CDR3: TGCGCCAGCAGCCCTCGCAGGGGCTTGAACACTGAAGCTTTCTTT. Translating gives CASSPRRGLNTEAFF.

The rearrangement joins TRBV6-5 to TRBJ2-7, with D unclear. The germline gives CDR1 MNHEY, CDR2 SVGAGI. V was shortened by 2 bases and J by 6 bases, with 14 bases between the two germline ends. The CDR3 loop spans 14 amino acids. CDR3 loop: CASSYRPEVSEQYF. The CDR3 DNA follows: TGTGCCAGCAGTTACCGACCAGAAGTTTCCGAGCAGTACTTC.

The gene calls are TRBV29-1 and TRBJ2-2, with TRBD1 matching 10 bases. The CDR3 length is 14 residues. CDR1 and CDR2 (germline): SQVTM, ANQGSEA. The V gene end was trimmed by 3 bases and the J gene end by 6 bases; junction bases not matched to a gene: 4. CDR3 loop: CSVDLGTGAGELFF. The CDR3 coding sequence is TGCAGCGTTGATCTCGGGACAGGGGCCGGGGAGCTGTTTTTT.

This rearrangement joins TRBV29-1 to TRBJ1-1, with D perhaps matching TRBD1 (6 bases). The CDR3 length is 12 residues. Germline V CDR1 and CDR2: SQVTM, ANQGSEA. The V gene lost 3 bases and the J gene lost 1 base, with 6 bases spanning the gap. The CDR3 region has the DNA TGCAGCGTTGACAGGGGGAACACTGAAGCTTTCTTT. It encodes CSVDRGNTEAFF.

The V and J genes are TRBV11-2 and TRBJ1-2, with D unresolved. Germline V gives CDR1 SGHAT, CDR2 FQNNGV. V lost 1 base, J lost 3 bases, and 12 bases lay in between. CDR3 length: 15 residues. The CDR3 region is CASSLAQVLYYGYTF. The CDR3 DNA is TGTGCCAGCAGCTTAGCTCAGGTATTATACTATGGCTACACCTTC.

This chain connects TRBV6-1 to TRBJ2-7; D is ambiguous. Germline values: CDR1 MNHNS, CDR2 SASEGT. The CDR3 runs to 15 residues. Trimming took 1 base from V and 1 from J, leaving 11 bases between them. The CDR3 sequence: CASSEGPGYSYEQYF. The CDR3 region has the DNA TGTGCCAGCAGTGAAGGCCCGGGCTATTCCTACGAGCAGTACTTC.

This clone was counted ten times or more. J is TRBJ1-2 and V is TRBV9; 9 positions match TRBD1. The CDR3 contains 14 residues. V trimming: 4 bases; J trimming: 4 bases; junction bases outside the gene matches: 5. Germline V lookup: CDR1 SGDLS, CDR2 YYNGEE. CDR3 sequence (DNA): TGTGCCAGCAGCCCTGACAGGGGGGCCTATGGCTACACCTTC. Amino acids: CASSPDRGAYGYTF.

The chain is built from TRBV4-1 and TRBJ2-5; 10 bases fit TRBD2. Germline V gene data show CDR1 as MGHRA and CDR2 as YSYEKL. The CDR3 runs 19 residues. V trimming: 1 base; J trimming: 5 bases; junction bases outside the gene matches: 16. In nucleotides, the CDR3 is TGCGCCAGCAGCCAAGTTCCTAGCGGGAGCAGTTATTTAGGGGAGACCCAGTACTTC. It codes for CASSQVPSGSSYLGETQYF.